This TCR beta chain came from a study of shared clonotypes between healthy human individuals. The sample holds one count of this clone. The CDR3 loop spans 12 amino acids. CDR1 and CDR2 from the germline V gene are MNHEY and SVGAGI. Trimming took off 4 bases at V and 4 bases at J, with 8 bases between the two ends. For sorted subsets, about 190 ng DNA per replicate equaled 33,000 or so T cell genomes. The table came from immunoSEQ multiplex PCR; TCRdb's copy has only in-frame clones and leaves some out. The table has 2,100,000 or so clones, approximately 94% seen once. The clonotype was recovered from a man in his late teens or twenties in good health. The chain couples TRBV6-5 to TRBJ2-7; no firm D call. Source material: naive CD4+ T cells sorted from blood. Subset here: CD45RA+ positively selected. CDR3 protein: CASSWKEYEQYF. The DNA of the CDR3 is TGTGCCAGCAGTTGGAAGGAATACGAGCAGTACTTC.